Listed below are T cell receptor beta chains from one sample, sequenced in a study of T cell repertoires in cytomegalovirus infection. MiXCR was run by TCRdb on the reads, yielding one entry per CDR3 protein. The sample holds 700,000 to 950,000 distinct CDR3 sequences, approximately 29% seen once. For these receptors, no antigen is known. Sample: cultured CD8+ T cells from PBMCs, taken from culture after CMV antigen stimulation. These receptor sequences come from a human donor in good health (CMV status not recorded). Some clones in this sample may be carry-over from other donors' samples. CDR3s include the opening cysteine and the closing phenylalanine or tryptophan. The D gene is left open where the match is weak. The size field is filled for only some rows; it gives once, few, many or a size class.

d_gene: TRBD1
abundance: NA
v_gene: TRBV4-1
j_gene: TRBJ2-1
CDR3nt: TGCGCCAGCAGCCAAGCGACGGACAGGACCCTAGACAATGAGCAGTTCTTC
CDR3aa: CASSQATDRTLDNEQFF

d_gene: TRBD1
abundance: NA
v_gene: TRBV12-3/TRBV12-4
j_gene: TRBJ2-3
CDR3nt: TGTGCCAGCACGGACAGGGGAACGCAGTATTTT
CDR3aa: CASTDRGTQYF

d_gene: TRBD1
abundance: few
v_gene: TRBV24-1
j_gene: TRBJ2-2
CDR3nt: TGTGCCACAATGACAGGGTCCGCGAGCACCGGGGAGCTGTTTTTT
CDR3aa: CATMTGSASTGELFF

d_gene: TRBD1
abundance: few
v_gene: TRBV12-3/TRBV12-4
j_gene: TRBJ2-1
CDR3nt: TGTGCCAGCAGTTTTCAAACAGGGGGGGAGCAGTTCTTC
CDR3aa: CASSFQTGGEQFF

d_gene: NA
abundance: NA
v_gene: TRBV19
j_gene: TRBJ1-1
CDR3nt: TGTGCCAGTCGAGCATTTTTGAACACTGAAGCTTTCTTT
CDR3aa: CASRAFLNTEAFF

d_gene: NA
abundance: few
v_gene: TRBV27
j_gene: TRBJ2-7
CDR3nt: TGTGCCAGCAGTCAGGGAACAGGCAGCTCCCCTTTCTACGAGCAGTACTTC
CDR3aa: CASSQGTGSSPFYEQYF

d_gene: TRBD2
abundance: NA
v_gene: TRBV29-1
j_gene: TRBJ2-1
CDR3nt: TGCAGCGTTGAAGAAGGGGAACTAGCGGACAATGAGCAGTTCTTC
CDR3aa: CSVEEGELADNEQFF

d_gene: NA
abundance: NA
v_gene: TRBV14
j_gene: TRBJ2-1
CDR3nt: TGTGCCAGCAGCCTGCTAAGCGGGACAGCCGACAATGAGCAGTTCTTC
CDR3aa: CASSLLSGTADNEQFF

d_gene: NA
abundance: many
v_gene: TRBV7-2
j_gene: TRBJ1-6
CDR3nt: TGTGCCAGCAGCTGGCAGACCGGGACATCGAATTCACCCCTCCACTTT
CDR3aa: CASSWQTGTSNSPLHF

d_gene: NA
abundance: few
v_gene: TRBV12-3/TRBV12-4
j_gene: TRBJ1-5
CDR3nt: TGTGCCAGCAGTTTACATTTGCGGGGAAATCAGCCCCAGCATTTT
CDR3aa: CASSLHLRGNQPQHF

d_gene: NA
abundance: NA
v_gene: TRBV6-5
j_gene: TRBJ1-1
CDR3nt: TGTGCCAGCAGTGACTCGAGCGGGGGCGAACCTGAAGCTTTCTTT
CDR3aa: CASSDSSGGEPEAFF

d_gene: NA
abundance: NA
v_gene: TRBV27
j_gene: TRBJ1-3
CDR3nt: TGTGCCAGCATGGCAGGAGGTGGAAACACCATATATTTT
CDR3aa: CASMAGGGNTIYF

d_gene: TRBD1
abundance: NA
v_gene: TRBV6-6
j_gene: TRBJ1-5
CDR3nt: TGTGCCAGCAGAAAAACAGGGGATCAGCCCCAGCATTTT
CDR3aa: CASRKTGDQPQHF

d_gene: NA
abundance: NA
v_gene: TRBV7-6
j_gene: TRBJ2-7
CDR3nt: TGTGCCAGCAGCTTAATCAAATACGAGCAGTACTTC
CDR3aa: CASSLIKYEQYF

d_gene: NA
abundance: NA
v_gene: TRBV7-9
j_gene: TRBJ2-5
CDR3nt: TGTGCCAGCACCTCACCTACCAGGGCAGGGAAAGAGACCCAGTACTTC
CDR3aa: CASTSPTRAGKETQYF

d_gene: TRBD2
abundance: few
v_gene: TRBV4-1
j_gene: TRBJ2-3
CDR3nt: TGCGCCAGCAGCCACGGGACTAGCGGGGGGGCAGATACGCAGTATTTT
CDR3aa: CASSHGTSGGADTQYF

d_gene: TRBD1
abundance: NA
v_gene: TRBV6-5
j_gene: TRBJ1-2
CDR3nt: TGTGCCAGCATGGGGGTCGGGACAGTCTATGGCTACACCTTC
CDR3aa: CASMGVGTVYGYTF

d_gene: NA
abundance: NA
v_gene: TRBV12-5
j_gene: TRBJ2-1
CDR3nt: TGTGCTAGTGGTTTTATCGGGAGCTCCTACAATGAGCAGTTCTTC
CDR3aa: CASGFIGSSYNEQFF

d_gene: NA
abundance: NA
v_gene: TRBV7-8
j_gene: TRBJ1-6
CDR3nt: TGTGCCAGCAGCTTAGCGCGGGGGGACCCTAATTCACCCCTCCACTTT
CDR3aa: CASSLARGDPNSPLHF

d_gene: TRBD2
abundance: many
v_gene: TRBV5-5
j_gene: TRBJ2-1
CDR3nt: TGTGCCAGCAGCAACCCGTTAGCGGGGCTGTCCTACAATGAGCAGTTCTTC
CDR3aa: CASSNPLAGLSYNEQFF

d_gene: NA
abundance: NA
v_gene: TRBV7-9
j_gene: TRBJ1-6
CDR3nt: TGTGCCAGCAGCAGAAATGGGGAGTGGGGGTCACCCCTCCACTTT
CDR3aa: CASSRNGEWGSPLHF

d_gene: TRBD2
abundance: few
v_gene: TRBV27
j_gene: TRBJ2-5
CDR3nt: TGTGCCAGCAGTATCGTCGGACTAGCGGAATACCAAGAGACCCAGTACTTC
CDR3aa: CASSIVGLAEYQETQYF

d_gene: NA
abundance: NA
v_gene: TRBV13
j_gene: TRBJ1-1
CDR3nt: TGTGCCAGCAGCTTGGCCGGAATGGGCACTGAAGCTTTCTTT
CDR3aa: CASSLAGMGTEAFF

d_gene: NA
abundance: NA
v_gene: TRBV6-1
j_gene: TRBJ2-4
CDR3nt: TGTGCCAGCAGCGGGGACACATACTTAGCCAAAAACATTCAGTACTTC
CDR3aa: CASSGDTYLAKNIQYF

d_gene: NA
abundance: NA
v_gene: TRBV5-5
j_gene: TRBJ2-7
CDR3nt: TGTGCCAGCAGCTTGGTTATGTGGGGGCCCTTTTACGAGCAGTACTTC
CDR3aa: CASSLVMWGPFYEQYF

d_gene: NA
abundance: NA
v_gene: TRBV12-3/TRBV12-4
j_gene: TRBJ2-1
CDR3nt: TGTGCCAGCACTCTTGGTGGGGGGGGCACCTACAATGAGCAGTTCTTC
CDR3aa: CASTLGGGGTYNEQFF

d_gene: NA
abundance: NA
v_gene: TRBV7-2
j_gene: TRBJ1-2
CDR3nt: TGTGCCAGCATAGGCTTAGAGTCCCTGGGGCTGGATGGCTACACCTTC
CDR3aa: CASIGLESLGLDGYTF

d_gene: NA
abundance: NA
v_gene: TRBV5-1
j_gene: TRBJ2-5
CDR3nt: TGCGCCAGCAGCTTGTGGGGCCACGGGACCCCCCAAGAGACCCAGTACTTC
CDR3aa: CASSLWGHGTPQETQYF

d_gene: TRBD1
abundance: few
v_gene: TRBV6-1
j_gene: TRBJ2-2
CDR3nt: TGTGCCAGCAGCTGGACTTGGACAGGGGGCATCACCGGGGAGCTGTTTTTT
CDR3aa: CASSWTWTGGITGELFF

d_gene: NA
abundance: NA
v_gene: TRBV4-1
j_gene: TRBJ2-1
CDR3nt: TGCGCCAGCAGCCAGGGACCGTTGACTGAGCAGTTCTTC
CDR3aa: CASSQGPLTEQFF

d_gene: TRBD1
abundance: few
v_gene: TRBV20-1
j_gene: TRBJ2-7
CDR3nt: TGCAGTGCAAATTCGGACAGGGGATACGAGCAGTACTTC
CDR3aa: CSANSDRGYEQYF

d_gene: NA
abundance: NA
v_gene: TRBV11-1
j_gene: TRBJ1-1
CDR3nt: TGTGCCAGCAGCTTAAAAGGCTTCGTGGGCAACACTGAAGCTTTCTTT
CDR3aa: CASSLKGFVGNTEAFF

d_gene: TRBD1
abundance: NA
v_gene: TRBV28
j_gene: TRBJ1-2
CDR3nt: TGTGCCAGCACCCACCCCCTCGGACAGGGGAACTATGGCTACACCTTC
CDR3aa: CASTHPLGQGNYGYTF

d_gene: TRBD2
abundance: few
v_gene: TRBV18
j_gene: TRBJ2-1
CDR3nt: TGTGCCAGCTCACCACCGGCTAGCGGGGGAGTCTACAATGAGCAGTTCTTC
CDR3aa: CASSPPASGGVYNEQFF

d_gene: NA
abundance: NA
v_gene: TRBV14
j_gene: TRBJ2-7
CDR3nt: TGTGCCAGCAGCCCGACCACAGGACCCCCCTACTACGAGCAGTACTTC
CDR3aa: CASSPTTGPPYYEQYF

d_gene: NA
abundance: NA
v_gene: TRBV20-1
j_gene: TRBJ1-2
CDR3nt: TGCAGTGCTAGAGATCGGGGGGCAAAGGGCGGCTACACCTTC
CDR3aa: CSARDRGAKGGYTF

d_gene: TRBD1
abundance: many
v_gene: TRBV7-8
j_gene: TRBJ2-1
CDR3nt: TGTGCCAGCAGCTTAGGGGGGACAGGGGTCGATGAGCAGTTCTTC
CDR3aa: CASSLGGTGVDEQFF

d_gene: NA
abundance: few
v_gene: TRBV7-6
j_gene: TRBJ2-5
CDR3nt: TGTGCTAGCAGCCCCGTAACGGGACCATGGGAGACCCAGTACTTC
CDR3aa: CASSPVTGPWETQYF

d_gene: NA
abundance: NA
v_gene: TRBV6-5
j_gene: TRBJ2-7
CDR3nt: TGTGCCAGCAGTTACCTTAGTAGAGAGGGATACCACGAGCAGTACTTC
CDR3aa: CASSYLSREGYHEQYF

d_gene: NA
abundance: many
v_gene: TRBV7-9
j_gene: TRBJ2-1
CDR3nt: TGTGCCAGCAGCTTATCATCGGCCCTACAGCAGTTCTTC
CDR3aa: CASSLSSALQQFF

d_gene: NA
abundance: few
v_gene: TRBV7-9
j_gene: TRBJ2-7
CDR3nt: TGTGCCAGCAGCTTGGGTGCAGGGGACAACGAGCAGTACTTC
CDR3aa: CASSLGAGDNEQYF

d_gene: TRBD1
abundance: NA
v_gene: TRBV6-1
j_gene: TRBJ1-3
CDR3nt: TGTGCCAGTACAGGGGACGACTCTGGAAACACCATATATTTT
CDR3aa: CASTGDDSGNTIYF

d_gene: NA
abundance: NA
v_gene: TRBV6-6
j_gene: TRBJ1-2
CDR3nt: TGTGCCAGCGGTTACTCGACAGGTCCTAACTATGGCTACACCTTC
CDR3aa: CASGYSTGPNYGYTF

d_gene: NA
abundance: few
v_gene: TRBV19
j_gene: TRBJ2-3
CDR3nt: TGTGCCAGTTCGGACTGGCTAAACGGGACAGATACGCAGTATTTT
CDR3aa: CASSDWLNGTDTQYF

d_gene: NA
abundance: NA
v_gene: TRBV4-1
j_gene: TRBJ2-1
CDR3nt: TGCGCCAGCAGCCAAGACGGTGGGACGGTAAATGAGCAGTTCTTC
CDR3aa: CASSQDGGTVNEQFF

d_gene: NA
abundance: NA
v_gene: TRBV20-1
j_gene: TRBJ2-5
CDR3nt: TGCATCCAGGACATGGGGCTAGAGACCCAGTACTTC
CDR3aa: CIQDMGLETQYF

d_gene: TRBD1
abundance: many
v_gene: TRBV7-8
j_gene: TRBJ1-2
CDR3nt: TGTGCCAGCAGCTTAGCGCTAGGGGGCCTTGGCTATGGCTACACCTTC
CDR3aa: CASSLALGGLGYGYTF

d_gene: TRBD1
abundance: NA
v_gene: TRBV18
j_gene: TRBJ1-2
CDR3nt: TGTGCCAGCTCACCACGGGACAGGGGGCCTGATGGCTACACCTTC
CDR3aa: CASSPRDRGPDGYTF

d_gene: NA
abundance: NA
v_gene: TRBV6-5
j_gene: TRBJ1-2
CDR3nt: TGTGCCAGCGACGGCCCCTATGGCTACACCTTC
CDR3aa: CASDGPYGYTF

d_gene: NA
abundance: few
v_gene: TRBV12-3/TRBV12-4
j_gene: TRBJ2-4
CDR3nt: TGTGCCAGCAGTTTAGAAGTAGCCAAAAACATTCAGTACTTC
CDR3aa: CASSLEVAKNIQYF

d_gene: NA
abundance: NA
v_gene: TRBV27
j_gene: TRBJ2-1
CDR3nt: TGTGCCAGCAGTTTAACTTTCGTGGGGTGGCCTTACAATGAGCAGTTCTTC
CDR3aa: CASSLTFVGWPYNEQFF

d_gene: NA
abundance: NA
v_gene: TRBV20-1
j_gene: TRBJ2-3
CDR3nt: TGCAGTGCTAGAGATTCCCGAGTGGGAGCCACAGATACGCAGTATTTT
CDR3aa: CSARDSRVGATDTQYF

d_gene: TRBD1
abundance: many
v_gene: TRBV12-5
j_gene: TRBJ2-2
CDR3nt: TGTGCTAGTGGTTTTGGGACAGACGTTCGCACCGGGGAGCTGTTTTTT
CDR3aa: CASGFGTDVRTGELFF

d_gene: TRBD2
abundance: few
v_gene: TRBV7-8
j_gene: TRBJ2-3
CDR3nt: TGTGCCAGCAGCCTGGGACTAGCGGGGGCGCATCGGGATACGCAGTATTTT
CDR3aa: CASSLGLAGAHRDTQYF

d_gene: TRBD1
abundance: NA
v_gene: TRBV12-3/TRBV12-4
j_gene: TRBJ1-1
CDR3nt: TGTGCCAGCAGTTCGACAGGGTATACCACTGAAGCTTTCTTT
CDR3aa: CASSSTGYTTEAFF

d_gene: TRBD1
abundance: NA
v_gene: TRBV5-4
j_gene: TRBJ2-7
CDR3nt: TGTGCCAGCAGCTTTCGGGACAGGGTATTCCAAAGCTCCTACGAGCAGTACTTC
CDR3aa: CASSFRDRVFQSSYEQYF

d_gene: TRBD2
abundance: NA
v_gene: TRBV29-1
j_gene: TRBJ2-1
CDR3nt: TGCAGCGTTTCGTCCCCGGGACTAGGTTCCTACAATGAGCAGTTCTTC
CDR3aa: CSVSSPGLGSYNEQFF

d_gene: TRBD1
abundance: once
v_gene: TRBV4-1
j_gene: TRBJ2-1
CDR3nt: TGCGCCAGCAGCCTTCACAGGGGAAAGAACAATGAGCAGTTCTTC
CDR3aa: CASSLHRGKNNEQFF

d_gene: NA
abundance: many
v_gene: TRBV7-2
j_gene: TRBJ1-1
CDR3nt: TGTGCCAGCAGCTTGTCCCGGGGGGCGAACACTGAAGCTTTCTTT
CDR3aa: CASSLSRGANTEAFF

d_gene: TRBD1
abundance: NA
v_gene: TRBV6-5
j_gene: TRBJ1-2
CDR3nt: TGTGCCAGCAGTTCATGGGACAGGCGACATAACTATGGCTACACCTTC
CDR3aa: CASSSWDRRHNYGYTF